A single T cell receptor beta chain is shown here with its context. Its cognate antigen is unknown. The data belong to a study of T cell responses to AZD1222 COVID-19 vaccine. About the research overall: Pooled in the analysis were second doses at about 4 or about 12 weeks.

Repertoires were generated with immunoSEQ multiplex PCR, while TCRdb's copy carries only in-frame clones and drops some. Among 150,000 to 200,000 clones listed, over 75% were seen once. Findings of the study overall: Spike regions recognized by vaccine-associated CD4 TCRs spanned the protein, led by 160-218 and 743-854. Repertoire samples came only from after the peak T cell response.

The sequence came from an adult in good health. This material consisted of peripheral blood, taken on day 0 of AZD1222 vaccination.

CDR3 coding DNA: TGTGCCAGCAGCTTAAGACACTCTGGGGCCAACGTCCTGACTTTC. Amino acid sequence: CASSLRHSGANVLTF. V and J are TRBV7-3 and TRBJ2-6, with D unresolved. CDR1 is SGHTA and CDR2 is FQGTGA in the germline V gene. The V gene lost 1 base and the J gene lost 0 bases, with 4 bases spanning the gap. The CDR3 covers 15 residues.